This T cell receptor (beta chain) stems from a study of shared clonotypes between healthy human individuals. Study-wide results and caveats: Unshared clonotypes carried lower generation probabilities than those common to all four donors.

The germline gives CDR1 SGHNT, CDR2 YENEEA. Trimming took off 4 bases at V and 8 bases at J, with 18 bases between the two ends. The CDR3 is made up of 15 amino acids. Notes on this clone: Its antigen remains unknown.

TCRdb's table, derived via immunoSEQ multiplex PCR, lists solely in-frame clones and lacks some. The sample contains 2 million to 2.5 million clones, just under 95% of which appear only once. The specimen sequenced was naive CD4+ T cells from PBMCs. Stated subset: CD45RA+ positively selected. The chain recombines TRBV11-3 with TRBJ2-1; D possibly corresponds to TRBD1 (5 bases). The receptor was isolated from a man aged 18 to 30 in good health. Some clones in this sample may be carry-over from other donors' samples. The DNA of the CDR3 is TGTGCCAGCAGCTCTGGGGCAACCTACCCCCATGAGCAGTTCTTC. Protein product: CASSSGATYPHEQFF.